Following are 4 T cell receptor beta chains from one sample sequenced in a study of Ad26.COV2.S vaccination and SARS-CoV-2 variants. Only in-frame clones appear in the TCRdb table, and some are missing; sequencing was by immunoSEQ multiplex PCR. Here the sample spans around 370,000 clones, about 88% being singletons. Indicated treatment: about 20 received Ad26.COV2.S at low or high dose, single or two shots; several received placebo; per-sample allocation not given. The investigators took samples on day 63 after the first vaccine or placebo injection. The sequencing used peripheral blood, collected in a trial of Ad26.COV2.S vaccine versus placebo. The origin of the receptors is a person aged 18-60 years who received the Ad26.COV2.S COVID-19 vaccine or a placebo.

The chain links TRBV6-2 or TRBV6-3 to TRBJ1-1; D might be TRBD1 (6 bases). V was pared by 4 bases and J by 4 bases, with 13 bases between. The length of the CDR3 is 14 residues. The germline gives CDR1 MNHEY, CDR2 SVGEGT. The CDR3 coding sequence is TGTGCCAGCAGTTTTGGGGGCGCGGTCACTGAAGCTTTCTTT. This translates into CASSFGGAVTEAFF.

V is TRBV29-1 and J is TRBJ2-7; D assignment may be TRBD1 or TRBD2 (7 bases each). Germline CDR1 is SQVTM and CDR2 is ANQGSEA. The CDR3 contains 14 residues. V lost 5 bases and J 1 base, leaving 15 bases between the germline ends. CDR3 in DNA: TGCAGCGTTTCCCAGGGGGGGACGTCCTACGAGCAGTACTTC. Its translation is CSVSQGGTSYEQYF.

The chain employs TRBV4-1 and TRBJ1-2; D ambiguous. This CDR3 is 13 amino acids long. Trimming took 2 bases from V and 8 from J, leaving 12 bases between them. From germline, CDR1 is MGHRA and CDR2 YSYEKL. CDR3 sequence reads: CASSQTAKVGYTF. The CDR3 DNA sequence: TGCGCCAGCAGCCAAACCGCGAAGGTGGGCTACACCTTC.

This chain uses TRBV10-3 with TRBJ2-7; 9 nucleotides agree with TRBD1. This CDR3 spans 13 amino acids. The V gene end was trimmed by 10 bases and the J gene end by 3 bases; junction bases not matched to a gene: 7. Per germline, CDR1 ENHRY and CDR2 SYGVKD. The CDR3 region is CATIGTGYYEQYF. In nucleotides, the CDR3 is TGTGCCACGATCGGGACAGGGTACTACGAGCAGTACTTC.